This TCR beta chain was retrieved from a study of shared clonotypes between healthy human individuals. The CDR3 covers 13 residues. The germline V gene has CDR1 SNHLY and CDR2 FYNNEI. Trimming cost V 8 bases and J 0 bases, with 10 bases left between them. This clone was found once. Its cognate antigen is unknown. This specimen includes other DNA sequences encoding the same CDR3. Notes on the study in general: Clonotypes that were shared across a few donors made up roughly 5% of naive CD4 clonotypes. Donors were few, which limited the genetic and exposure-history diversity represented. What naive subsets generally showed was a larger estimated richness than memory subsets showed.

Each cell subset's genomic DNA was divided evenly among several immunoSEQ plates. Sequencing was performed with immunoSEQ multiplex PCR; in TCRdb, only in-frame clones are kept and a portion is missing. The table includes some 660,000 clones, about 80% detected once. Specimen: memory CD4+ T cells sorted from blood. Subset denoted: CD45RA-negative fraction. The TCR sequence derives from a woman younger than 45 in good health. V usage is TRBV2 and J usage is TRBJ1-1; D may be TRBD1 (6 bases). This CDR3 reads CASRGQMNTEAFF. Written as DNA, the CDR3 is TGTGCCAGCCGGGGGCAAATGAACACTGAAGCTTTCTTT. Full variable domain (rest looked up from reference TRBV2 and TRBJ1-1): EPEVTQTPSHQVTQMGQEVILRCVPISNHLYFYWYRQILGQKVEFLVSFYNNEISEKSEIFDDQFSVERPDGSNFTLKIRSTKLEDSAMYFCASRGQMNTEAFFGQGTRLTVV.